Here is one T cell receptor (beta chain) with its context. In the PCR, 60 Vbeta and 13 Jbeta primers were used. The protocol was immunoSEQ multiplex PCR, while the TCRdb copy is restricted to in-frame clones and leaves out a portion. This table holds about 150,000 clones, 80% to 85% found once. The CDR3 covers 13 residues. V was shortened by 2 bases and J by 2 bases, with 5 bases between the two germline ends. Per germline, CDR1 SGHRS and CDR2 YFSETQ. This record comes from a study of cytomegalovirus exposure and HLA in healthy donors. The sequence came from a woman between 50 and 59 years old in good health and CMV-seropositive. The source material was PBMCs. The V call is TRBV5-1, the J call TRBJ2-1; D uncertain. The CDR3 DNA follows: TGCGCCAGCAGCTTATTAACCTACAATGAGCAGTTCTTC. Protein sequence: CASSLLTYNEQFF.